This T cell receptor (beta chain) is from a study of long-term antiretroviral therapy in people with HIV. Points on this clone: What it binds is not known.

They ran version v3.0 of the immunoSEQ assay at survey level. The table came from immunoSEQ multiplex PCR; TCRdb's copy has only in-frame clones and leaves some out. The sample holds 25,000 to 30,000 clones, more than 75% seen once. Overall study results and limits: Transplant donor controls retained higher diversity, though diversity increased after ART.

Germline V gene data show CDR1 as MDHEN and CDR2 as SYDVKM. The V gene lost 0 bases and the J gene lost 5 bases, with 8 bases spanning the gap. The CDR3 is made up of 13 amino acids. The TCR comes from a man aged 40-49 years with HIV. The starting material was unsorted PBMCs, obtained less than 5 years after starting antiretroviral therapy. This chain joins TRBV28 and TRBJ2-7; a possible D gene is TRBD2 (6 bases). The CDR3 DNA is TGTGCCAGCAGTTTATGGCGGGGTAACGAGCAGTACTTC. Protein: CASSLWRGNEQYF.